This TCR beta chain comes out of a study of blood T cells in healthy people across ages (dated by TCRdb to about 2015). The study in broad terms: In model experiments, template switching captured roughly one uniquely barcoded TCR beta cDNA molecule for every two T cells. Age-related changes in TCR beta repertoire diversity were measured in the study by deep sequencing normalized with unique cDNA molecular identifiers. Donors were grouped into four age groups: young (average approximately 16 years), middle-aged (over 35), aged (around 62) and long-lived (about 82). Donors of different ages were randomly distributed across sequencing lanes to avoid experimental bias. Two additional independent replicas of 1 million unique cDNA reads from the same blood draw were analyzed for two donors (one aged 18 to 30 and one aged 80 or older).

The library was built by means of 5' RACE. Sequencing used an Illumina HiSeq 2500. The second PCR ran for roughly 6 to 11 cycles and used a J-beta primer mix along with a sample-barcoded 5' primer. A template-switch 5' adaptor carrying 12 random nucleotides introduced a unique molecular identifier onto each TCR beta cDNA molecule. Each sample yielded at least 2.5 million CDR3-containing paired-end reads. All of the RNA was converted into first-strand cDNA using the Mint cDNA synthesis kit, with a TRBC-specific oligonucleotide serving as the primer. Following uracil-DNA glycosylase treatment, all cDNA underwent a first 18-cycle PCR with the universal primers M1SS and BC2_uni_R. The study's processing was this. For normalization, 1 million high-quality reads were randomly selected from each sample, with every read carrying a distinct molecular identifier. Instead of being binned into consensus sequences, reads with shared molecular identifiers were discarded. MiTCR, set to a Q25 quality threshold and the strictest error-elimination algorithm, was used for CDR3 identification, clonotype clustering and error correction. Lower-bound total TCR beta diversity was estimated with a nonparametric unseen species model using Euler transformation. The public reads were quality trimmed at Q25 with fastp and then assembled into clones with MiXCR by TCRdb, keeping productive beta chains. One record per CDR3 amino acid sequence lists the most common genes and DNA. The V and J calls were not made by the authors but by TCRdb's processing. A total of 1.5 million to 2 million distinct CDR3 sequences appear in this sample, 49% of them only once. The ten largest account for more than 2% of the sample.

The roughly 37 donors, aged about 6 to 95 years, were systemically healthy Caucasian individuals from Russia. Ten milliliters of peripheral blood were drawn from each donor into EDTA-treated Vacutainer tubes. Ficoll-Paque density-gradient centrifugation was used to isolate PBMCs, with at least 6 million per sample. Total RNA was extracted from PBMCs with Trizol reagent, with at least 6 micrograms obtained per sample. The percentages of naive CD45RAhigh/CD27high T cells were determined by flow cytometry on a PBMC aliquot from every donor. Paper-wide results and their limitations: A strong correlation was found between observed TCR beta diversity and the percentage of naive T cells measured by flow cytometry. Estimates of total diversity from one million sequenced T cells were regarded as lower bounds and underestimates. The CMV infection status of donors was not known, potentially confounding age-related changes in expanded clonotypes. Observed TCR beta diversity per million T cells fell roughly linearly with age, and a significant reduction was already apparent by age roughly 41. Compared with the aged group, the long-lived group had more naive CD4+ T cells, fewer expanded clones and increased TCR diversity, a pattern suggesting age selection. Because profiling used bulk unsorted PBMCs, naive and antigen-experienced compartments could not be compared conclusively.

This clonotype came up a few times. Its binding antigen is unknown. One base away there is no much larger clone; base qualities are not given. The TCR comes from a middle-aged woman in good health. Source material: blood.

CDR3 reads: CAISPGTQETQYF. Here is the DNA: TGTGCCATCAGTCCGGGGACCCAAGAGACCCAGTACTTC. The chain links TRBV10-3 with TRBJ2-5, with the D segment possibly TRBD1 or TRBD2, each aligning over 5 bases. V was cut back by 5 bases and J by 1 base, leaving a gap of 8 bases between them. Measured from the cysteine to the phenylalanine, the CDR3 is 13 residues long. CDR3 DNA only is kept here, 39 bases in frame from base 1. CDR1 and CDR2 are drawn from the germline V gene: ENHRY, SYGVKD.